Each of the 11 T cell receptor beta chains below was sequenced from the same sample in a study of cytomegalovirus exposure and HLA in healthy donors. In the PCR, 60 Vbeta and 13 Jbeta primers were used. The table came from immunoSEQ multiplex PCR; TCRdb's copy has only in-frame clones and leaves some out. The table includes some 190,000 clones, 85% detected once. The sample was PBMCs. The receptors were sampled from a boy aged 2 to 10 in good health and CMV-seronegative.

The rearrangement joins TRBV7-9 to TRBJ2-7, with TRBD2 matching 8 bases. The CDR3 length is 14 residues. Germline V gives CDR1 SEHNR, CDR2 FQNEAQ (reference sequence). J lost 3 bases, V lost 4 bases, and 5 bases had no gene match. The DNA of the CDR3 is TGTGCCAGCAGCTCCCCCGGGACTAGCTACGAGCAGTACTTC. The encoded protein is CASSSPGTSYEQYF.

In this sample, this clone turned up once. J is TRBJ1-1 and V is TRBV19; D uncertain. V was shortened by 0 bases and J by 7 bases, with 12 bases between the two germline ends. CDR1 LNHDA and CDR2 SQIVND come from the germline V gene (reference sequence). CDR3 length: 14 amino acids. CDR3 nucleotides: TGTGCCAGTAGTATAGATCTAGAGGAGCGTGAAGCTTTCTTT. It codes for CASSIDLEEREAFF.

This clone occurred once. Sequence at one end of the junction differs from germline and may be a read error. The CDR3 spells CAWTQGAVNLF. For the CDR3, the DNA is TGTGCCTGGACCCAGGGGGCGGTTAATCTCTTC. The chain employs TRBV30 and TRBJ1-2; 8 bases match TRBD1. The CDR3 covers 11 residues. CDR1 GTSNPN and CDR2 SVGIG come from the germline V gene (reference sequence).

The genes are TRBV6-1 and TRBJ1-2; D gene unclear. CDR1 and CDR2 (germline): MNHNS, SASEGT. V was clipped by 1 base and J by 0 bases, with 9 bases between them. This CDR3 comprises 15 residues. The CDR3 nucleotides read TGTGCCAGCAGTGAAGGCGTAGGAGCTAACTATGGCTACACCTTC. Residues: CASSEGVGANYGYTF.

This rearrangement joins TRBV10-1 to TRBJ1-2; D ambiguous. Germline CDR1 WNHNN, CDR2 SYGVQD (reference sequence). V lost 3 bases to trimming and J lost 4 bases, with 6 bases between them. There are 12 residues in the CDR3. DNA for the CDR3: TGCGCCAGCAGTGACTCCAGCTATGGCTACACCTTC. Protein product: CASSDSSYGYTF.

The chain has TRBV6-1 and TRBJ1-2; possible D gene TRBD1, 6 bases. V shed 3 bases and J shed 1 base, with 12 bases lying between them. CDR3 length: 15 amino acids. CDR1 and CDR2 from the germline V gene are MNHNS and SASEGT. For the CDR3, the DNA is TGTGCCAGCAGTGAGGTTAAGGGGGTTAACTATGGCTACACCTTC. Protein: CASSEVKGVNYGYTF.

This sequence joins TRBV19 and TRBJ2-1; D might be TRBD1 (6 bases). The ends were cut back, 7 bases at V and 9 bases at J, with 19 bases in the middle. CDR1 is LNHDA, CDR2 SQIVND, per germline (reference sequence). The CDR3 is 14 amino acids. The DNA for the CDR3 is TGTGCCAGTATAGGGGGAATCTCCGGGATTGAGCAGTTCTTC. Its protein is CASIGGISGIEQFF.

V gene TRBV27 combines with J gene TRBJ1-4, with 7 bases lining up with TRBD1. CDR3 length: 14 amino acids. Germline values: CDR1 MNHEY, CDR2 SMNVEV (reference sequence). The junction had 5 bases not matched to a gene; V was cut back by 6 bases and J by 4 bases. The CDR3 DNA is TGTGCCAGCAGCGTGACAGGGATTAATGAAAAACTGTTTTTT. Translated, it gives CASSVTGINEKLFF. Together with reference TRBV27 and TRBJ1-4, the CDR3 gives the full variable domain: EAQVTQNPRYLITVTGKKLTVTCSQNMNHEYMSWYRQDPGLGLRQIYYSMNVEVTDKGDVPEGYKVSRKEKRNFPLILESPSPNQTSLYFCASSVTGINEKLFFGSGTQLSVL.

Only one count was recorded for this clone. CDR3 amino acids: CASSLGDEQFF. Written as DNA, the CDR3 is TGTGCCAGCAGCCTAGGCGATGAGCAGTTCTTC. V is TRBV7-9 and J is TRBJ2-1; no clear D gene. The CDR3 sequence is 11 residues long. Germline V lookup: CDR1 SEHNR, CDR2 FQNEAQ (reference sequence). The V end lost 5 bases, the J end lost 8 bases, and 7 bases lay between the germline ends.

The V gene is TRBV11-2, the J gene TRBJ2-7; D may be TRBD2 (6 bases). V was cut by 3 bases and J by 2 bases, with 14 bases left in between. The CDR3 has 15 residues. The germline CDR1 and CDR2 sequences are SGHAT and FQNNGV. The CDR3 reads CASSFGAGPTYEQYF. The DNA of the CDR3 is TGTGCCAGCAGCTTTGGCGCGGGGCCAACCTACGAGCAGTACTTC. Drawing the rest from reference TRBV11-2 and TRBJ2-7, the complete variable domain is EAGVAQSPRYKIIEKRQSVAFWCNPISGHATLYWYQQILGQGPKLLIQFQNNGVVDDSQLPKDRFSAERLKGVDSTLKIQPAKLEDSAVYLCASSFGAGPTYEQYFGPGTRLTVT.

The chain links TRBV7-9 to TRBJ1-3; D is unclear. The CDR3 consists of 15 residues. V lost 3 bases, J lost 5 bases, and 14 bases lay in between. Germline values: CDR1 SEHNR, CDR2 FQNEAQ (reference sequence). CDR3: CASSLGFSRRNTIYF. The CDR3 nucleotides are TGTGCCAGCAGCTTGGGTTTCTCGAGGAGAAACACCATATATTTT.